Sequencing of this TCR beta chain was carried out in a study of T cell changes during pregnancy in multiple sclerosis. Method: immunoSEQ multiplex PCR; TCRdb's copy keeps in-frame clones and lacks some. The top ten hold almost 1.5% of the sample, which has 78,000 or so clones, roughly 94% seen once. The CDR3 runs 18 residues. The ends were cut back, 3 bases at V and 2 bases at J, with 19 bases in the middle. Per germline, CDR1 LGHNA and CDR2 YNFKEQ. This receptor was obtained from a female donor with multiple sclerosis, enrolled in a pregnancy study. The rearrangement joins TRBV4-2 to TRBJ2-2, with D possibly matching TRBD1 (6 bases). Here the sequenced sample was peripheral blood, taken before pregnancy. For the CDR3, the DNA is TGTGCCAGCAGCCACAGGGGAAGCCGGGGACATAACACCGGGGAGCTGTTTTTT. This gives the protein CASSHRGSRGHNTGELFF.